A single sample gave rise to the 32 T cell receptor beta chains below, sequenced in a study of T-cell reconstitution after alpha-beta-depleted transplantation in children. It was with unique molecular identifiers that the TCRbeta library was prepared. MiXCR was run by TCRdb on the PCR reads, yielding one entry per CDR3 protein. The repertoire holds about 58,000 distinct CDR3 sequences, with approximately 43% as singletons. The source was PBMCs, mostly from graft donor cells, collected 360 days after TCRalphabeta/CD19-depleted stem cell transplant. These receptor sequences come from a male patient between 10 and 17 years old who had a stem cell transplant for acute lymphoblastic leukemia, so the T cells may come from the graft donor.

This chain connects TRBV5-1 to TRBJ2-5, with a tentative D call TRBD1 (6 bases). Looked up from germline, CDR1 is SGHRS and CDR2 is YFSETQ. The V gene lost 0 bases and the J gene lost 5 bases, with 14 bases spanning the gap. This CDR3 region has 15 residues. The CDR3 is CASSLGVGALETQYF. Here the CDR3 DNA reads TGCGCCAGCAGCTTGGGAGTGGGGGCCTTGGAGACCCAGTACTTC. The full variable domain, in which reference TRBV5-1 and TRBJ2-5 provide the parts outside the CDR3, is KAGVTQTPRYLIKTRGQQVTLSCSPISGHRSVSWYQQTPGQGLQFLFEYFSETQRNKGNFPGRFSGRQFSNSRSEMNVSTLELGDSALYLCASSLGVGALETQYFGPGTRLLVL.

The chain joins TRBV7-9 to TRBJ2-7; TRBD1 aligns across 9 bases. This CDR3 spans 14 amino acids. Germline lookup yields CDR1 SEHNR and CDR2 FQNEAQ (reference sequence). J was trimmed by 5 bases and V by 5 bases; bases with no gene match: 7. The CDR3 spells CASSPPGQGNEQYF. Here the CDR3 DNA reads TGTGCCAGCAGCCCGCCGGGACAGGGAAACGAGCAGTACTTC. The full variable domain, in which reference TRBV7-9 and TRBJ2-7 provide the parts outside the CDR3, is DTGVSQNPRHKITKRGQNVTFRCDPISEHNRLYWYRQTLGQGPEFLTYFQNEAQLEKSRLLSDRFSAERPKGSFSTLEIQRTEQGDSAMYLCASSPPGQGNEQYFGPGTRLTVT.

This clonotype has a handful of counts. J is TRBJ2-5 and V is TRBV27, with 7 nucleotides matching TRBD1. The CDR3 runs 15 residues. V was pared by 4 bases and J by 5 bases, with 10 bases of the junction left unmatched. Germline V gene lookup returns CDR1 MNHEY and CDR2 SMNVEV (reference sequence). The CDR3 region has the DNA TGTGCCAGCAGTTACCTGACAGGGCTGGGGGAGACCCAGTACTTC. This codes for CASSYLTGLGETQYF.

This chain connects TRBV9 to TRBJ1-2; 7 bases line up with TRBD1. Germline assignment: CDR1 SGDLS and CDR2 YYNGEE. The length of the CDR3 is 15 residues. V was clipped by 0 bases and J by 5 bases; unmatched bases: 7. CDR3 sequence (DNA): TGTGCCAGCAGCGTAGGAGACAGGGAACTTTATGGCTACACCTTC. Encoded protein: CASSVGDRELYGYTF.

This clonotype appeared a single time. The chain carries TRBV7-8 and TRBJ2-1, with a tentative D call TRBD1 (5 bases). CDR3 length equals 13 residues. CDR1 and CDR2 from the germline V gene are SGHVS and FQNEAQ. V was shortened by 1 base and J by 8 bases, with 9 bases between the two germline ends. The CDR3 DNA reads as TGTGCCAGCAGCTTAGTACAGGTGGATGAGCAGTTCTTC. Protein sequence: CASSLVQVDEQFF.

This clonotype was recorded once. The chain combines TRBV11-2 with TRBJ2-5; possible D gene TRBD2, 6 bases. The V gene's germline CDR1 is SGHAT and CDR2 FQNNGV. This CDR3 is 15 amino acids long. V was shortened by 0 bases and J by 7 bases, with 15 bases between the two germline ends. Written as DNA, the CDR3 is TGTGCCAGCAGCTTAGACGCGGGGCACACAGTGACCCAGTACTTC. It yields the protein CASSLDAGHTVTQYF. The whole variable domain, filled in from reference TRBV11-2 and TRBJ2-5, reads EAGVAQSPRYKIIEKRQSVAFWCNPISGHATLYWYQQILGQGPKLLIQFQNNGVVDDSQLPKDRFSAERLKGVDSTLKIQPAKLEDSAVYLCASSLDAGHTVTQYFGPGTRLLVL.

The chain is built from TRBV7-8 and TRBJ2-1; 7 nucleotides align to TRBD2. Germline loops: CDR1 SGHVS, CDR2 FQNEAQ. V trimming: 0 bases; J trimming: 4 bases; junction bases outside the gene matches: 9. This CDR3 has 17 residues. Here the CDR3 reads CASSLAGGAPNYNEQFF. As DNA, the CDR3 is TGTGCCAGCAGCTTAGCGGGAGGGGCCCCCAATTACAATGAGCAGTTCTTC.

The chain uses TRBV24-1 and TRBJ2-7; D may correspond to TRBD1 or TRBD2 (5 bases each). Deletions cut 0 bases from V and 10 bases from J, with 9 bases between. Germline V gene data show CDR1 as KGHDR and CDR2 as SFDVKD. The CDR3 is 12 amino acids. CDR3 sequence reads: CATSDLGGSQYF. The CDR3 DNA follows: TGTGCCACCAGTGATTTGGGGGGTTCTCAGTACTTC.

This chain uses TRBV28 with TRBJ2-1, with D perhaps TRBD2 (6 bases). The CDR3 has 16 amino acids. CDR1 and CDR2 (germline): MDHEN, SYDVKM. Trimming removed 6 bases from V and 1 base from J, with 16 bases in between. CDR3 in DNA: TGTGCCAGCAGGGTTTATACGGGAGTGTCCTACAATGAGCAGTTCTTC. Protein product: CASRVYTGVSYNEQFF.

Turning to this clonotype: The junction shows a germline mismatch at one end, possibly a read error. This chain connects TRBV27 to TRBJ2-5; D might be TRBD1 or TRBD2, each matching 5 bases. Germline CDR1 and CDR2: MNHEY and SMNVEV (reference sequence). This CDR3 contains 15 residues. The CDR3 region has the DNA TGCCGAGCGAGAGGGGCTGCAAGGTCCCAAGAGACCCAGTACTTC. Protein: CRARGAARSQETQYF.

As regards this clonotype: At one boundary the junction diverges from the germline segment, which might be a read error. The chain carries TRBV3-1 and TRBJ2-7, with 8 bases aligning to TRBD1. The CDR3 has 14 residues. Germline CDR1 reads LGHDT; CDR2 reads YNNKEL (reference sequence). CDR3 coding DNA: TGTGCCGGCAGCCAAGGGACAGGATCCTACGAGCAGTACTTC. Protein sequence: CAGSQGTGSYEQYF.

CDR3 nucleotides: TGTGCCGTCCGGGACAGGGGTCCCTACGAGCAGTACTTC. Translated: CAVRDRGPYEQYF. The chain couples TRBV10-3 to TRBJ2-7; the match to TRBD1 covers 10 bases. Germline V gene sequence: CDR1 ENHRY, CDR2 SYGVKD. V dropped 11 bases and J dropped 2; count of bases not matched to a gene: 6. The CDR3 is 13 amino acids.

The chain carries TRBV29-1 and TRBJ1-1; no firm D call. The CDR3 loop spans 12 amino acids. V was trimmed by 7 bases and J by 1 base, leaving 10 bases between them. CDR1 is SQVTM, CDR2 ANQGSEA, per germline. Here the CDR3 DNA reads TGCAGCGCCGTGTACGGGAACACTGAAGCTTTCTTT. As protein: CSAVYGNTEAFF.

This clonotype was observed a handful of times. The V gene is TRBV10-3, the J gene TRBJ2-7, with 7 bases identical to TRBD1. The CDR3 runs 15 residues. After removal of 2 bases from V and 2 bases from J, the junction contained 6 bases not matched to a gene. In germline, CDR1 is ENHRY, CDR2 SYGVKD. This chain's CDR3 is CAISELDRVAYEQYF. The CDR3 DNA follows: TGTGCCATCAGTGAGCTCGACAGGGTGGCCTACGAGCAGTACTTC.

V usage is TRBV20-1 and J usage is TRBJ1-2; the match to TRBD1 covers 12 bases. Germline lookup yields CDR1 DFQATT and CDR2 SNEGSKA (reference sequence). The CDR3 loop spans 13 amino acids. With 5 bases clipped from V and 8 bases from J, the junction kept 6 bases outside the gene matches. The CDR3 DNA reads TGCAGTGCTCGGGACAGGGGGCAGCAGGGCTACACCTTC. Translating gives CSARDRGQQGYTF.

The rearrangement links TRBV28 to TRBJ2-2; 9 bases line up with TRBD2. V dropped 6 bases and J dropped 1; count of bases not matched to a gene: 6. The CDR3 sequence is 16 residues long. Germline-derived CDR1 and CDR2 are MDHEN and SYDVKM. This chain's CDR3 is CASRRGLARNTGELFF. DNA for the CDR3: TGTGCCAGCAGGCGCGGACTAGCGCGGAACACCGGGGAGCTGTTTTTT.

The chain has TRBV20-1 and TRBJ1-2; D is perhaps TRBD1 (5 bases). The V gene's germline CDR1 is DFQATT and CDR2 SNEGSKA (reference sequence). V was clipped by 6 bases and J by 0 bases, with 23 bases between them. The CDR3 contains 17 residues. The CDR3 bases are TGCAGTGCCTTGTCAGGGCCTTTGTCCCTAGCTAACTATGGCTACACCTTC. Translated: CSALSGPLSLANYGYTF.

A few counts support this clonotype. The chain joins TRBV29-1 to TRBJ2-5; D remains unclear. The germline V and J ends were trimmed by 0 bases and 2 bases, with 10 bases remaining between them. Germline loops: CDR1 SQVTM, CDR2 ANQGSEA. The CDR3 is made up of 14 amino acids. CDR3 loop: CSVEDRLFQETQYF. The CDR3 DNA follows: TGCAGCGTTGAAGATCGGCTCTTTCAAGAGACCCAGTACTTC.

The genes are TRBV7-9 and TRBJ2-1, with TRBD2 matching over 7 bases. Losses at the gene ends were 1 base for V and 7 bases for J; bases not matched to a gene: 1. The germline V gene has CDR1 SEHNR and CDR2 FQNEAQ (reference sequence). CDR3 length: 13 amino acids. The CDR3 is CASSLGTRNEQFF. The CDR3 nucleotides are TGTGCCAGCAGCTTAGGGACTAGGAATGAGCAGTTCTTC.

CDR3 in amino acids: CASKKLATDTQYF. The CDR3 nucleotides are TGTGCCAGCAAGAAACTAGCCACAGATACGCAGTATTTT. The rearrangement joins TRBV6-2 or TRBV6-3 to TRBJ2-3, with a weak D call TRBD2 (6 bases). CDR3 length: 13 amino acids. Germline CDR1 and CDR2: MNHEY and SVGEGT. V lost 7 bases and J lost 2, with 10 bases in between.

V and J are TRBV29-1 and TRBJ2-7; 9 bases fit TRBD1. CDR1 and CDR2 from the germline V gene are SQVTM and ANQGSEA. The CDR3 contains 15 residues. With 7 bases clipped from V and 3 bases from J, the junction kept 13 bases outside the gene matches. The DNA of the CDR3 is TGCAGCGCCGAAGGGGGACAGGGATCGGGCTACGAGCAGTACTTC. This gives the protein CSAEGGQGSGYEQYF.

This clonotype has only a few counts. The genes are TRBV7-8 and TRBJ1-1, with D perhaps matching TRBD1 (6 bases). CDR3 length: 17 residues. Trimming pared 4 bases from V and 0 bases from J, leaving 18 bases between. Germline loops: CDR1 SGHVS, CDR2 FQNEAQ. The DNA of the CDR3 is TGTGCCAGCAGCTCTTACAGGGTATTGGACATGAACACTGAAGCTTTCTTT. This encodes CASSSYRVLDMNTEAFF.

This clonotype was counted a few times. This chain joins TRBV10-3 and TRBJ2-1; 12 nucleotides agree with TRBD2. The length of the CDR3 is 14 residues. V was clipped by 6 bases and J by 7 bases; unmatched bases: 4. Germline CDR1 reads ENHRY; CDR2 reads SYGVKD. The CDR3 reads CAIRETSGSNEQFF. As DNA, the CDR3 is TGTGCCATCAGGGAGACTAGCGGGAGTAATGAGCAGTTCTTC.

The CDR3 loop reads CASSQTSVFYNEQFF. As DNA, the CDR3 is TGTGCCAGCAGCCAAACTAGCGTTTTTTACAATGAGCAGTTCTTC. V gene TRBV3-1 combines with J gene TRBJ2-1; 7 bases map to TRBD2. CDR3 length: 15 residues. The ends lost 2 bases at V and 4 bases at J; junction bases unmatched: 5. Germline CDR1 is LGHDT and CDR2 is YNNKEL (reference sequence).

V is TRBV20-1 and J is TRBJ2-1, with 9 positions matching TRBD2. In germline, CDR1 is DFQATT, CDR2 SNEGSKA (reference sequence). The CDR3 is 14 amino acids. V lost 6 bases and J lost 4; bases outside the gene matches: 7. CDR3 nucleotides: TGCAGTGCCAATAGCGGGGGCCCGTACAATGAGCAGTTCTTC. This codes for CSANSGGPYNEQFF.

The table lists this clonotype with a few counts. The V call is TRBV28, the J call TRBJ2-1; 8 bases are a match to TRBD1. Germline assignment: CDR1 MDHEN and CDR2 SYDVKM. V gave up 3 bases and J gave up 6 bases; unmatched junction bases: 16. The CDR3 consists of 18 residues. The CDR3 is CASSLAVRGLSSGNEQFF. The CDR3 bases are TGTGCCAGCAGTTTGGCCGTCAGGGGGCTTTCCTCGGGCAATGAGCAGTTCTTC.

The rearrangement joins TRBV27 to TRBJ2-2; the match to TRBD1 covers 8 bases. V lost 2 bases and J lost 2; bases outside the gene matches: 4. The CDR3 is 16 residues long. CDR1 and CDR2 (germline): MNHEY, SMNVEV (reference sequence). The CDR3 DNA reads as TGTGCCAGCAGTTTACAGGGGGCGCTTAACACCGGGGAGCTGTTTTTT. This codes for CASSLQGALNTGELFF.

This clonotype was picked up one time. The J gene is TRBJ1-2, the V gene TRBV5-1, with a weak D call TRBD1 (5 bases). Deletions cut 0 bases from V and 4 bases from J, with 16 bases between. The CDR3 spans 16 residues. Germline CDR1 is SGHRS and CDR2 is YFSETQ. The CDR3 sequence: CASSLAPDRAFYGYTF. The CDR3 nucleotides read TGCGCCAGCAGCTTGGCCCCCGACAGAGCCTTCTATGGCTACACCTTC.

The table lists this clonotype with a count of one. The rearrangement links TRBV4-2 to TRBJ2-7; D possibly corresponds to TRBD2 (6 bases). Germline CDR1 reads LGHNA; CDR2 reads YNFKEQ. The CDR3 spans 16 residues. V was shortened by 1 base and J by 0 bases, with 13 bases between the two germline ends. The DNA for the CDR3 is TGTGCCAGCAGCCAAGTAGGAGGAGGGACCTCCTACGAGCAGTACTTC. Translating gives CASSQVGGGTSYEQYF.

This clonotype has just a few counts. The CDR3 is CASSADGDSPFSGYTF. The DNA for the CDR3 is TGTGCCAGCAGCGCCGACGGGGACAGCCCGTTTTCGGGCTACACCTTC. The rearrangement joins TRBV9 to TRBJ1-2, with 7 bases lining up with TRBD1. Germline values: CDR1 SGDLS, CDR2 YYNGEE. The CDR3 extends over 16 amino acids. V gave up 3 bases and J gave up 8 bases; unmatched junction bases: 16.

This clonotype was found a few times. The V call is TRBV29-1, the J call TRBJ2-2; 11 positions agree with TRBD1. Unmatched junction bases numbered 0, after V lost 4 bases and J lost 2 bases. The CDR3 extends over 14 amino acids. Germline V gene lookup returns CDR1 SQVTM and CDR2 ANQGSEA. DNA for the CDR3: TGCAGCGTTGGGACAGGGGGCAACACCGGGGAGCTGTTTTTT. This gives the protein CSVGTGGNTGELFF.

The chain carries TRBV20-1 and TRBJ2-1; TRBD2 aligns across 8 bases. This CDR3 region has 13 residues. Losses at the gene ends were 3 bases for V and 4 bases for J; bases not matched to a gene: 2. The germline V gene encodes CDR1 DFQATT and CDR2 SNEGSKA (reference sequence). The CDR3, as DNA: TGCAGTGCTAGCGGGAGGGCTTACAATGAGCAGTTCTTC. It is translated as CSASGRAYNEQFF.